This T cell receptor (beta chain) emerged from a study of cytomegalovirus exposure and HLA in healthy donors. CDR1 MNHNY and CDR2 SVGAGI come from the germline V gene (reference sequence). CDR3 length: 11 amino acids. A multiplex PCR was run with 60 Vbeta primers and 13 Jbeta primers. Original data processing: A later analysis counted approximately 80 million unique TCR beta chains, around 10 million shared. The assay was immunoSEQ multiplex PCR, and TCRdb's table has in-frame clones only and misses some. The DNA was the basis for D and trimming; V, J and clone size are from that table. This listing includes about 130,000 clones.

The sequencing input was PBMCs. The clonotype was recovered from a man aged 30 to 39 in good health and CMV-seronegative. This rearrangement joins TRBV6-6 to TRBJ2-5; no firm D call. The closer fit of TRBJ2-7 to the DNA end suggests the J call may be wrong. The CDR3 loop reads CASNENYEQYF. The CDR3 DNA follows: TGTGCCAGCAACGAGAACTACGAGCAGTACTTC.